One and the same sample provided the 29 T cell receptor beta chains below, sequenced in a study of beta chain features in type 1 diabetes. The sequenced template was cDNA made from the entire isolated RNA. Some clones are missing from TCRdb's copy, which holds only in-frame ones; the method was immunoSEQ multiplex PCR. The sample contains hundreds of thousands of clones, approximately 30% of which appear only once. Input material: naive CD4+ T cells from blood. The receptors derive from a young man in good health.

The gene calls are TRBV18 and TRBJ1-1; possibly TRBD1 for D (5 bases). Trimming took off 4 bases at V and 0 bases at J, with 6 bases between the two ends. The CDR3 has 13 residues. In germline, CDR1 is KGHSH, CDR2 LQKENI. CDR3 amino acids: CASSLDMNTEAFF. CDR3 nucleotide sequence: TGTGCCAGCTCACTGGACATGAACACTGAAGCTTTCTTT.

This clone turned up a few times. The junction and the germline gene differ at one end; a read error may be behind it. This rearrangement joins TRBV7-7 to TRBJ2-5; TRBD2 is a possible D gene (5 bases). CDR3 length equals 14 residues. Germline CDR1 SSHAT, CDR2 FNYEAQ (reference sequence). As DNA, the CDR3 is TGTGCTAGCAGCTCTCCGGGCCCGGGGGAGACCCAGTACTTC. Protein sequence: CASSSPGPGETQYF.

Of note for this clone: Other DNA sequences from this sample encode an identical CDR3 as well. The gene calls are TRBV18 and TRBJ2-1, with 7 bases aligning to TRBD2. Trimming took 6 bases from V and 0 from J; bases not matched to a gene: 5. Germline CDR1 is KGHSH and CDR2 is LQKENI. CDR3 size: 15 residues. The DNA of the CDR3 is TGTGCCAGCTCTCCCCGCGGGAGCTCCTACAATGAGCAGTTCTTC. Protein product: CASSPRGSSYNEQFF. Together with reference TRBV18 and TRBJ2-1, the CDR3 gives the full variable domain: NAGVMQNPRHLVRRRGQEARLRCSPMKGHSHVYWYRQLPEEGLKFMVYLQKENIIDESGMPKERFSAEFPKEGPSILRIQQVVRGDSAAYFCASSPRGSSYNEQFFGPGTRLTVL.

CDR3 residues: CASSYGTLNTEAFF. In DNA form, the CDR3 reads TGTGCCAGCAGTTATGGGACACTGAACACTGAAGCTTTCTTT. This chain links TRBV6-5 with TRBJ1-1; a weak D match, TRBD1 (6 bases). The CDR3 contains 14 residues. V lost 3 bases and J 0 bases, leaving 8 bases between the germline ends. CDR1 is MNHEY and CDR2 is SVGAGI in the germline V gene.

This chain uses TRBV30 with TRBJ2-2; the match to TRBD2 covers 8 bases. V lost 2 bases and J lost 6; bases outside the gene matches: 2. The CDR3 totals 13 residues. Germline loops: CDR1 GTSNPN, CDR2 SVGIG (reference sequence). The CDR3 sequence: CAWSKGLAGELFF. DNA of the CDR3: TGTGCCTGGAGTAAGGGACTAGCCGGGGAGCTGTTTTTT. Full variable domain (rest looked up from reference TRBV30 and TRBJ2-2): SQTIHQWPATLVQPVGSPLSLECTVEGTSNPNLYWYRQAAGRGLQLLFYSVGIGQISSEVPQNLSASRPQDRQFILSSKKLLLSDSGFYLCAWSKGLAGELFFGEGSRLTVL.

This clone was observed a handful of times. V gene TRBV4-1 combines with J gene TRBJ2-1; no clear D. The ends were cut back, 1 base at V and 6 bases at J, with 13 bases in the middle. In germline, CDR1 is MGHRA, CDR2 YSYEKL. CDR3 size: 15 residues. CDR3 sequence reads: CASSQGLILFNEQFF. In DNA form, the CDR3 reads TGCGCCAGCAGCCAAGGGCTAATTCTTTTCAATGAGCAGTTCTTC.

The J gene is TRBJ2-6, the V gene TRBV30, with D possibly being TRBD1 or TRBD2 (6 bases each). The CDR3 is made up of 17 amino acids. The V end lost 7 bases, the J end lost 0 bases, and 19 bases lay between the germline ends. Germline assignment: CDR1 GTSNPN and CDR2 SVGIG (reference sequence). CDR3 sequence: CASSRGEVLSGANVLTF. The CDR3 DNA reads TGTGCCTCATCGAGGGGGGAGGTACTCTCTGGGGCCAACGTCCTGACTTTC. The full variable domain, its missing parts supplied by reference TRBV30 and TRBJ2-6, is SQTIHQWPATLVQPVGSPLSLECTVEGTSNPNLYWYRQAAGRGLQLLFYSVGIGQISSEVPQNLSASRPQDRQFILSSKKLLLSDSGFYLCASSRGEVLSGANVLTFGAGSRLTVL.

The J gene is TRBJ1-2, the V gene TRBV20-1; D not resolved. This CDR3 is built from 9 residues. Per the germline V gene, CDR1 is DFQATT and CDR2 is SNEGSKA (reference sequence). For the CDR3, the DNA is TGCAGCGTTGGATCCGGCTACACCTTC. As protein: CSVGSGYTF.

This clone was detected only once. The chain links TRBV4-3 to TRBJ2-5, with a possible D match to TRBD1 (5 bases). V was cut by 1 base and J by 5 bases, with 14 bases left in between. The CDR3 contains 15 residues. CDR1 and CDR2 from the germline V gene are LGHNA and YSLEER. The CDR3 nucleotides read TGCGCCAGCAGCCAAGGGGGCCTAGAGGCTGAGACCCAGTACTTC. Translating it yields CASSQGGLEAETQYF.

V is TRBV5-1 and J is TRBJ2-1; 9 nucleotides align to TRBD2. Per germline, CDR1 SGHRS and CDR2 YFSETQ. The CDR3 has 14 amino acids. V shed 2 bases and J 10 bases; nucleotides not matched to a gene: 7. The CDR3 sequence is CASSLAGGPNEQFF. CDR3 in DNA: TGCGCCAGCAGCTTAGCGGGAGGACCAAACGAGCAGTTCTTC.

The CDR3 loop reads CASSARDRTRGYTF. CDR3 nucleotides: TGTGCCAGCAGCGCCCGGGACAGGACACGAGGCTACACCTTC. The rearrangement joins TRBV7-2 to TRBJ1-2; 8 bases match TRBD1. Looked up from germline, CDR1 is SGHTA and CDR2 is FQGNSA. The V and J ends lost 5 bases and 8 bases, in that order; junction bases with no gene match: 10. The CDR3 covers 14 residues.

The V call is TRBV7-2, the J call TRBJ2-2; 8 nucleotides match TRBD1. Germline-derived CDR1 and CDR2 are SGHTA and FQGNSA. V shed 8 bases, J shed 6 bases, and the junction held 11 bases outside the gene matches. This CDR3 has 15 amino acids. CDR3 bases: TGTGCCAGCGACCCGACAGGGGTGTTGGCCGGGGAGCTGTTTTTT. It encodes CASDPTGVLAGELFF. The full variable domain, completed using reference TRBV7-2 and TRBJ2-2, is GAGVSQSPSNKVTEKGKDVELRCDPISGHTALYWYRQSLGQGLEFLIYFQGNSAPDKSGLPSDRFSAERTGGSVSTLTIQRTQQEDSAVYLCASDPTGVLAGELFFGEGSRLTVL.

V gene TRBV29-1 combines with J gene TRBJ2-7; D gene uncertain. Germline CDR1 and CDR2: SQVTM and ANQGSEA. The CDR3 runs to 13 residues. Trimming took off 0 bases at V and 0 bases at J, with 6 bases between the two ends. Here the CDR3 DNA reads TGCAGCGTTGAAGATCCGATCTCCTACGAGCAGTACTTC. Protein: CSVEDPISYEQYF.

This clone was detected a few times. The CDR3 DNA sequence: TGTGCCACCAGCAGGCCCCGGTTAGCGGGACGAGAGACCCAGTACTTC. Amino acids: CATSRPRLAGRETQYF. The chain employs TRBV15 and TRBJ2-5; 8 nucleotides agree with TRBD2. The CDR3 totals 16 residues. Germline values: CDR1 LNHNV, CDR2 YYDKDF (reference sequence). The junction had 10 bases not matched to a gene; V was cut back by 3 bases and J by 4 bases.

The J gene is TRBJ1-5, the V gene TRBV28, with a tentative D call TRBD1 (5 bases). The V end lost 5 bases, the J end lost 4 bases, and 15 bases lay between the germline ends. Per the germline V gene, CDR1 is MDHEN and CDR2 is SYDVKM. CDR3 length equals 15 residues. CDR3 sequence reads: CASSPTAWRNQPQHF. The CDR3 DNA reads TGTGCCAGCAGTCCGACAGCCTGGAGGAATCAGCCCCAGCATTTT.

This chain links TRBV30 with TRBJ2-4; 13 bases align to TRBD2. Looked up from germline, CDR1 is GTSNPN and CDR2 is SVGIG (reference sequence). J lost 8 bases, V lost 6 bases, and 7 bases had no gene match. CDR3 length: 14 amino acids. This CDR3 reads CACRTSGSIYIQYF. The DNA for the CDR3 is TGTGCCTGCCGGACTAGCGGGAGTATTTACATTCAGTACTTC.

The CDR3 is CATSRKRDEQYF. The CDR3 DNA follows: TGTGCCACCAGCAGAAAGAGAGACGAGCAGTACTTC. The J gene is TRBJ2-7, the V gene TRBV15, with D uncertain. Trimming took 2 bases from V and 5 from J, leaving 7 bases between them. CDR1 LNHNV and CDR2 YYDKDF come from the germline V gene (reference sequence). The CDR3 totals 12 residues.

This clone was detected a few times. This rearrangement joins TRBV10-3 to TRBJ2-7; D gene uncertain. Trimming pared 3 bases from V and 6 bases from J, leaving 9 bases between. Germline values: CDR1 ENHRY, CDR2 SYGVKD. The CDR3 runs 12 residues. The CDR3 is CAISEVRLEQYF. DNA of the CDR3: TGTGCCATCAGTGAAGTCCGGCTCGAGCAGTACTTC.

The chain joins TRBV25-1 to TRBJ2-1, with 9 bases matching TRBD2. The CDR3 has 16 amino acids. Per the germline V gene, CDR1 is MGHDK and CDR2 is SYGVNS. Trimming at V came to 3 bases and at J to 3 bases, leaving 6 bases not matched to a gene. The CDR3 nucleotides are TGTGCCAGCAGTGATGGGGGCGGGAGGGTCTACAATGAGCAGTTCTTC. It is translated as CASSDGGGRVYNEQFF.

This clone was observed a single time. The chain is built from TRBV5-1 and TRBJ2-3; D uncertain. Germline values: CDR1 SGHRS, CDR2 YFSETQ. Trimming left V 4 bases short and J 5 bases short, with 11 bases between. The length of the CDR3 is 13 residues. CDR3 nucleotides: TGCGCCAGCAGCGGGGAAGGGCGAGATACGCAGTATTTT. Translated: CASSGEGRDTQYF.

The V call is TRBV4-3, the J call TRBJ2-7; no definite D call. The CDR3 length is 15 residues. V lost 0 bases and J 3 bases, leaving 12 bases between the germline ends. CDR1 and CDR2 from the germline V gene are LGHNA and YSLEER. CDR3 bases: TGCGCCAGCAGCCAAGACGAGCAGGCGAGCTACGAGCAGTACTTC. This sequence encodes CASSQDEQASYEQYF.

This clone has more than one count but fewer than ten. J is TRBJ2-7 and V is TRBV28; 10 bases line up with TRBD1. V was clipped by 7 bases and J by 4 bases; unmatched bases: 4. CDR1 is MDHEN, CDR2 SYDVKM, per germline. The CDR3 totals 13 residues. The CDR3 DNA sequence: TGTGCCAGCAATCCGGGACAGGGGTACGAGCAGTACTTC. It codes for CASNPGQGYEQYF.

The chain couples TRBV15 to TRBJ2-1; TRBD2 matches 11 bases. The CDR3 runs to 19 residues. The trim removed 1 base at V and 8 bases at J, leaving 16 bases unmatched. Germline CDR1 reads LNHNV; CDR2 reads YYDKDF (reference sequence). This CDR3 reads CATSRARQRISGRGDEQFF. CDR3 nucleotide sequence: TGTGCCACCAGCAGAGCCAGACAGCGGATTAGCGGGAGGGGCGATGAGCAGTTCTTC.

The V and J genes are TRBV4-2 and TRBJ2-5; D uncertain. The CDR3 spans 14 residues. In germline, CDR1 is LGHNA, CDR2 YNFKEQ. Trimming took 4 bases from V and 5 from J, leaving 14 bases between them. Here the CDR3 reads CASSRGRLTETQYF. CDR3 nucleotides: TGTGCCAGCAGCCGAGGACGGTTAACGGAGACCCAGTACTTC.

This clone was detected only a few times. This chain connects TRBV5-1 to TRBJ1-2; D unresolved. Germline CDR1 is SGHRS and CDR2 is YFSETQ. The V and J ends lost 0 bases and 5 bases respectively, with 5 bases between them. The length of the CDR3 is 12 residues. CDR3 nucleotides: TGCGCCAGCAGCTTGGATGTGTATGGCTACACCTTC. This gives the protein CASSLDVYGYTF.

V and J are TRBV29-1 and TRBJ2-1; D remains unclear. The CDR3 extends over 13 amino acids. Germline values: CDR1 SQVTM, CDR2 ANQGSEA. The V gene lost 6 bases and the J gene lost 4 bases, with 13 bases spanning the gap. CDR3 residues: CSVPNGIYNEQFF. The CDR3 DNA reads as TGCAGCGTCCCCAATGGGATTTACAATGAGCAGTTCTTC.

The genes are TRBV5-1 and TRBJ2-1; D is undetermined. The V and J ends lost 0 bases and 10 bases respectively, with 8 bases between them. The CDR3 spans 12 residues. Germline V gene lookup returns CDR1 SGHRS and CDR2 YFSETQ. CDR3 residues: CASSLAPLEQFF. DNA for the CDR3: TGCGCCAGCAGCTTGGCTCCGCTAGAGCAGTTCTTC.

As regards this clone: A much larger clone differs by one base, so this may be a read error. The chain joins TRBV7-9 to TRBJ2-2; D remains unclear. V lost 3 bases to trimming and J lost 3 bases, with 2 bases between them. CDR3 size: 12 residues. The germline V gene encodes CDR1 SEHNR and CDR2 FQNEAQ (reference sequence). The CDR3 sequence is CASSFDTGELFF. CDR3 nucleotides: TGTGCCAGCAGCTTTGACACCGGGGAGCTGTTTTTT.

J is TRBJ2-6 and V is TRBV7-2; 13 nucleotides match TRBD2. V gave up 1 base and J gave up 2 bases; unmatched junction bases: 2. Germline CDR1 and CDR2: SGHTA and FQGNSA. This CDR3 has 18 residues. CDR3 nucleotides: TGTGCCAGCAGCTTAGACGGACTAGCGGGAGCTGGGGCCAACGTCCTGACTTTC. This gives the protein CASSLDGLAGAGANVLTF. Filled out from reference TRBV7-2 and TRBJ2-6, the complete variable domain reads GAGVSQSPSNKVTEKGKDVELRCDPISGHTALYWYRQSLGQGLEFLIYFQGNSAPDKSGLPSDRFSAERTGGSVSTLTIQRTQQEDSAVYLCASSLDGLAGAGANVLTFGAGSRLTVL.